The next 28 T cell receptor beta chains were all read from a single sample in a study of blood T cells in healthy people across ages. A second PCR, run for roughly 7 to 11 cycles, used a sample-barcoded 5' primer plus a J-beta primer mix. TCRdb called the 5' RACE reads again in MiXCR, with one record for every CDR3 protein. The sample has some 560,000 distinct CDR3 sequences, about 25% seen once. The sample also formed part of further work on T cells of mothers and their children.

The sample consisted of blood. These TCRs come from a boy younger than 10 in good health.

The rearrangement joins TRBV15 to TRBJ1-2, with 8 positions matching TRBD1. Trimming cost V 1 base and J 2 bases; bases outside gene matches: 0. This CDR3 comprises 14 residues. Germline CDR1 and CDR2: LNHNV and YYDKDF (reference sequence). Here the CDR3 reads CATSRGTGNYGYTF. The CDR3, as DNA: TGTGCCACCAGCAGAGGGACAGGGAACTATGGCTACACCTTC.

As concerns this clonotype: The conserved closing phenylalanine or tryptophan is absent in this CDR3, likely reflecting a read error. The CDR3 protein is CAISRDSRADTQYI. The CDR3 DNA reads as TGTGCCATCAGTAGGGACTCCCGCGCAGATACGCAGTATATT. The chain employs TRBV10-3 and TRBJ2-3; a possible D gene is TRBD2 (6 bases). The CDR3 consists of 14 residues. V lost 5 bases and J 4 bases, leaving 13 bases between the germline ends. Germline CDR1 ENHRY, CDR2 SYGVKD.

The chain combines TRBV25-1 with TRBJ2-6; TRBD1 or TRBD2 may be the D gene (5 bases each). The CDR3 loop spans 15 amino acids. Germline assignment: CDR1 MGHDK and CDR2 SYGVNS. Trimming removed 3 bases at V and 1 base at J, with 7 bases between. CDR3 bases: TGTGCCAGCAGTGATTGGGGGTCTGGGGCCAACGTCCTGACTTTC. Its protein is CASSDWGSGANVLTF. The whole variable domain, filled in from reference TRBV25-1 and TRBJ2-6, reads EADIYQTPRYLVIGTGKKITLECSQTMGHDKMYWYQQDPGMELHLIHYSYGVNSTEKGDLSSESTVSRIRTEHFPLTLESARPSHTSQYLCASSDWGSGANVLTFGAGSRLTVL.

In this sample, this clonotype turned up once. The V and J genes are TRBV4-3 and TRBJ1-3; D remains ambiguous. The CDR3 is 15 residues long. Germline CDR1 is LGHNA and CDR2 is YSLEER. V lost 1 base to trimming and J lost 0 bases, with 7 bases between them. The CDR3: CASSQALSSGNTIYF. The CDR3 nucleotides are TGCGCCAGCAGCCAAGCGTTAAGCTCTGGAAACACCATATATTTT.

The V gene is TRBV9, the J gene TRBJ2-1; TRBD2 matches 12 bases. Trimming cost V 0 bases and J 0 bases; bases outside gene matches: 1. CDR1 is SGDLS, CDR2 YYNGEE, per germline. This CDR3 is 17 amino acids long. CDR3 DNA sequence: TGTGCCAGCAGCGTAGGGACTAGCGGGGCCTCCTACAATGAGCAGTTCTTC. Residues: CASSVGTSGASYNEQFF.

Points on this clonotype: A much larger clone lies a single base off, so this may be a read error. The rearrangement links TRBV10-1 to TRBJ2-2; the D is unclear. V was cut by 11 bases and J by 10 bases, with 17 bases left in between. Germline V CDR1 and CDR2: WNHNN, SYGVQD (reference sequence). The CDR3 loop spans 12 amino acids. The CDR3 sequence is CAQRPRWKELFF. The CDR3 DNA reads as TGCGCCCAAAGGCCCAGATGGAAGGAGCTGTTTTTT.

The DNA of the CDR3 is TGTGCCAGCAGCAGAAGAACAAGCGGGTCCGGCACCTACGAGCAGTACTTC. This translates into CASSRRTSGSGTYEQYF. This sequence joins TRBV7-8 and TRBJ2-7, with D maybe TRBD2 (6 bases). Germline V CDR1 and CDR2: SGHVS, FQNEAQ. This CDR3 is 17 amino acids long. Trimming took off 5 bases at V and 2 bases at J, with 22 bases between the two ends.

The chain employs TRBV11-2 and TRBJ2-7; 8 bases are a match to TRBD1. Germline-derived CDR1 and CDR2 are SGHAT and FQNNGV. The trim removed 8 bases at V and 0 bases at J, leaving 21 bases unmatched. This CDR3 has 19 amino acids. The CDR3 bases are TGTGCCAGCGCTTGGGGGAGGACAGGGAATAATCCGAGCTCCTACGAGCAGTACTTC. This sequence encodes CASAWGRTGNNPSSYEQYF.

DNA for the CDR3: TGTGCCAGCAGCTATGGGGGGGCCACTGAAGCTTTCTTT. Translating it yields CASSYGGATEAFF. The chain employs TRBV7-6 and TRBJ1-1; TRBD1 is a possible D gene (6 bases). The germline V gene has CDR1 SGHVS and CDR2 FNYEAQ. The germline V and J ends were trimmed by 4 bases and 4 bases, with 10 bases remaining between them. The CDR3 covers 13 residues.

This clonotype was counted only a few times. This chain links TRBV7-6 with TRBJ1-3; 8 bases line up with TRBD1. V lost 6 bases and J lost 0; bases outside the gene matches: 4. CDR3 length equals 15 residues. The germline V gene has CDR1 SGHVS and CDR2 FNYEAQ. The CDR3 here is CASRPGQGSGNTIYF. The CDR3 DNA is TGTGCCAGCAGACCAGGACAGGGCTCTGGAAACACCATATATTTT.

This clonotype showed up just a few times. The chain carries TRBV6-6 and TRBJ1-1, with a possible D match to TRBD1 (5 bases). V gave up 0 bases and J gave up 0 bases, with 11 bases separating them. Germline V CDR1 and CDR2: MNHNY, SVGAGI (reference sequence). The CDR3 spans 16 residues. CDR3 loop: CASSYSRGRMNTEAFF. CDR3 bases: TGTGCCAGCAGTTACTCTCGGGGCCGCATGAACACTGAAGCTTTCTTT.

The CDR3 DNA follows: TGTGCCAGCAGTTTAGAGGCGGCGGGAGGCTGGGAAAATGAGCAGTTCTTC. This encodes CASSLEAAGGWENEQFF. V is TRBV27 and J is TRBJ2-1; 8 bases agree with TRBD2. Germline CDR1 and CDR2: MNHEY and SMNVEV (reference sequence). V was pared by 2 bases and J by 7 bases, with 13 bases of the junction left unmatched. This CDR3 spans 17 amino acids.

The rearrangement joins TRBV5-1 to TRBJ2-7, with D unclear. The V end was cut by 2 bases, the J end by 5 bases, with 17 bases between. There are 15 residues in the CDR3. Germline-derived CDR1 and CDR2 are SGHRS and YFSETQ. This chain's CDR3 is CASSFSLSQDDEQYF. DNA for the CDR3: TGCGCCAGCAGCTTTTCCCTTAGCCAGGACGACGAGCAGTACTTC. The whole variable domain, remainder taken from reference TRBV5-1 and TRBJ2-7, is KAGVTQTPRYLIKTRGQQVTLSCSPISGHRSVSWYQQTPGQGLQFLFEYFSETQRNKGNFPGRFSGRQFSNSRSEMNVSTLELGDSALYLCASSFSLSQDDEQYFGPGTRLTVT.

This chain connects TRBV10-1 to TRBJ2-3; no firm D call. V lost 6 bases, J lost 1 base, and 8 bases lay in between. The CDR3 is 13 residues long. Germline V lookup: CDR1 WNHNN, CDR2 SYGVQD (reference sequence). In nucleotides, the CDR3 is TGCGCCAGCAGCCTCAGCCGCACAGATACGCAGTATTTT. Its translation is CASSLSRTDTQYF.

The chain couples TRBV14 to TRBJ1-2; 7 nucleotides line up with TRBD1. The CDR3 runs to 17 residues. V was pared by 0 bases and J by 1 base, with 8 bases of the junction left unmatched. Per the germline V gene, CDR1 is SGHDN and CDR2 is FVKESK. The CDR3 nucleotides are TGTGCCAGCAGCCAAGAACGGAGCCCAGGGGGTAACTATGGCTACACCTTC. Protein sequence: CASSQERSPGGNYGYTF.

CDR3 loop: CRWGPSGGTEDTQYF. The CDR3 DNA sequence: TGCAGGTGGGGCCCTAGCGGGGGAACGGAAGATACGCAGTATTTT. The chain links TRBV29-1 to TRBJ2-3, with 10 nucleotides matching TRBD2. The length of the CDR3 is 15 residues. Looked up from germline, CDR1 is SQVTM and CDR2 is ANQGSEA.

This clonotype was seen a few times. V and J are TRBV4-1 and TRBJ1-2; D unclear. CDR1 and CDR2 from the germline V gene are MGHRA and YSYEKL. V lost 1 base and J 1 base, leaving 16 bases between the germline ends. The CDR3 runs 17 residues. For the CDR3, the DNA is TGCGCCAGCAGCCAAGTCATCGGACGAAAGAATAACTATGGCTACACCTTC. It codes for CASSQVIGRKNNYGYTF.

This clonotype was seen only a few times. This sequence joins TRBV6-1 and TRBJ1-4, with D perhaps matching TRBD1 (5 bases). The CDR3 consists of 17 residues. Trimming removed 0 bases from V and 0 bases from J, with 11 bases in between. The V gene's germline CDR1 is MNHNS and CDR2 SASEGT. In nucleotides, the CDR3 is TGTGCCAGCAGTGAAGCTGAAGGGGCTGCAACTAATGAAAAACTGTTTTTT. Protein sequence: CASSEAEGAATNEKLFF.

The genes are TRBV20-1 and TRBJ1-2; TRBD1 matches 9 bases. The CDR3 sequence is 12 residues long. Trimming cost V 6 bases and J 10 bases; bases outside gene matches: 9. CDR1 and CDR2 from the germline V gene are DFQATT and SNEGSKA (reference sequence). The CDR3 nucleotides read TGCAGTGCGGGCCGGGACAGGGATGTCTACACCTTC. Translated, it gives CSAGRDRDVYTF.

The rearrangement joins TRBV20-1 to TRBJ2-3, with a tentative D call TRBD2 (6 bases). With 5 bases removed from V and 3 bases from J, the gap between germline ends came to 18 bases. Germline V gene lookup returns CDR1 DFQATT and CDR2 SNEGSKA (reference sequence). There are 15 residues in the CDR3. As DNA, the CDR3 is TGCAGTGCTCCCGGCGGGATCCCCCGGACAGATACGCAGTATTTT. It specifies CSAPGGIPRTDTQYF.

The chain uses TRBV9 and TRBJ2-5, with D maybe TRBD2 (5 bases). V lost 0 bases and J lost 7, with 16 bases in between. The germline V gene encodes CDR1 SGDLS and CDR2 YYNGEE. The CDR3 contains 15 residues. CDR3 in amino acids: CASSVVGSREGTQYF. Written as DNA, the CDR3 is TGTGCCAGCAGCGTAGTAGGTAGTCGCGAGGGGACCCAGTACTTC.

The chain joins TRBV5-1 to TRBJ2-4, with D tentatively TRBD1 (6 bases). The CDR3 contains 14 residues. The germline V gene encodes CDR1 SGHRS and CDR2 YFSETQ. V dropped 0 bases and J dropped 4 bases, with 8 bases sitting between them. The CDR3 DNA reads TGCGCCAGCAGCTTGGAACAGGGAAAAAACATTCAGTACTTC. As protein: CASSLEQGKNIQYF.

This chain links TRBV6-4 with TRBJ2-7; 7 nucleotides align to TRBD1. The CDR3 runs 17 residues. Trimming took 3 bases from V and 2 from J; bases not matched to a gene: 13. The germline V gene has CDR1 MRHNA and CDR2 SNTAGT. For the CDR3, the DNA is TGTGCCAGCAGTGAAATTCCTAATTCAGGGGGTACCTACGAGCAGTACGTC. Translated, it gives CASSEIPNSGGTYEQYV.

V gene TRBV12-3 or TRBV12-4 combines with J gene TRBJ1-1; TRBD1 aligns across 9 bases. The CDR3 length is 15 residues. V lost 0 bases to trimming and J lost 6 bases; unmatched junction nucleotides: 5. The CDR3, as DNA: TGTGCCAGCAGTTTAGCCGGGACAGGGTCTTCTGAAGCTTTCTTT. This translates into CASSLAGTGSSEAFF.

CDR3 sequence (DNA): TGTGCCAGCAGCCCACGTGACGGGACCTACGAGCAGTACTTC. It is translated as CASSPRDGTYEQYF. The rearrangement uses TRBV7-9 and TRBJ2-7, with TRBD2 as a possible D gene (5 bases). The germline V gene encodes CDR1 SEHNR and CDR2 FQNEAQ (reference sequence). V lost 5 bases and J 2 bases, leaving 13 bases between the germline ends. The CDR3 runs 14 residues.

This clonotype was recorded a few times. The chain links TRBV7-9 to TRBJ2-6; TRBD1 is a possible D gene (6 bases). The CDR3 is 16 amino acids. The V gene's germline CDR1 is SEHNR and CDR2 FQNEAQ (reference sequence). Trimming stripped 5 bases from V and 0 bases from J, with 11 bases between. The DNA of the CDR3 is TGTGCCAGCAGCACAGGGACGGACTCTGGGGCCAACGTCCTGACTTTC. Its translation: CASSTGTDSGANVLTF.

This clonotype was seen a handful of times. A read error may produce the germline difference seen at one junction end. The V call is TRBV6-2 or TRBV6-3, the J call TRBJ2-2; 7 positions agree with TRBD1. Germline V gene lookup returns CDR1 MNHEY and CDR2 SVGEGT. The length of the CDR3 is 16 residues. CDR3 in DNA: TGTGCCAGCAGTTCCCCGGGACAGACGAACCCCGGGGAGCTGTTTTTT. Amino acids: CASSSPGQTNPGELFF.

This clonotype appeared a few times. This chain links TRBV4-1 with TRBJ1-1; no definite D call. The germline gives CDR1 MGHRA, CDR2 YSYEKL. The CDR3 covers 14 residues. V shed 6 bases and J shed 4 bases, with 15 bases lying between them. Here the CDR3 reads CASSAPFEGTEAFF. The CDR3 coding sequence is TGCGCCAGCAGTGCACCCTTCGAGGGCACTGAAGCTTTCTTT.